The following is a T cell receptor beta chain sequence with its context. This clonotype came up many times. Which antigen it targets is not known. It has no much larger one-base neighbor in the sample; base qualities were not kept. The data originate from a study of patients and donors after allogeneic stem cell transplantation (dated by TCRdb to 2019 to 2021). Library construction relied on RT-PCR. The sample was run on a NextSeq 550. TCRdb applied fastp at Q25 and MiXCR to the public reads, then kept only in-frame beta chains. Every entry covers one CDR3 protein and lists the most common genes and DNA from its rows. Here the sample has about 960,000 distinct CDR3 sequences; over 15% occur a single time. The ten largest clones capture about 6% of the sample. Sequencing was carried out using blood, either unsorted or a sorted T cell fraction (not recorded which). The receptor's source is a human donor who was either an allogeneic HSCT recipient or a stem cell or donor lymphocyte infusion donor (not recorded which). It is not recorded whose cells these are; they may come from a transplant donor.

The nucleotide sequence is given as TGTGCCAGCAGCTTGGGACTAGCGGGAGGGTACGAGCAGTACTTC. This sequence encodes CASSLGLAGGYEQYF. The sequence is built from TRBV6-1 and TRBJ2-7; a stretch of 16 junction bases matches TRBD2. Taken from the germline V gene, the CDR1 and CDR2 loops are MNHNS and SASEGT. Trimming removed 6 bases from V and 4 bases from J; the gene matches leave 3 bases unexplained. Measured from the cysteine to the phenylalanine, the CDR3 is 15 residues long. CDR3 DNA only is kept here, 45 bases in frame from base 1.